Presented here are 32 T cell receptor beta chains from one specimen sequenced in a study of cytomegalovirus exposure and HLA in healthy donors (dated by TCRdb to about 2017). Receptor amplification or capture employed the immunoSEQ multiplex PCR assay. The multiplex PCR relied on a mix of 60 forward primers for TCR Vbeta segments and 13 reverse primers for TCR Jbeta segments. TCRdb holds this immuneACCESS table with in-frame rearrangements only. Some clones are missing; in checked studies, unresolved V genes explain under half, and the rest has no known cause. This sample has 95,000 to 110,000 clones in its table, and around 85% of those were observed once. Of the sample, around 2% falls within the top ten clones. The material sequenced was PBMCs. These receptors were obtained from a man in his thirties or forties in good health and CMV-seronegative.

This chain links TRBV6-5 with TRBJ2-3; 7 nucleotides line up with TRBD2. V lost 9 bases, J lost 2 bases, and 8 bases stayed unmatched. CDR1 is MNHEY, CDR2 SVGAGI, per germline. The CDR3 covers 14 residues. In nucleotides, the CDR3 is TGTGCCAGTTCCAGCGGGATTCTCACAGATACGCAGTATTTT. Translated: CASSSGILTDTQYF.

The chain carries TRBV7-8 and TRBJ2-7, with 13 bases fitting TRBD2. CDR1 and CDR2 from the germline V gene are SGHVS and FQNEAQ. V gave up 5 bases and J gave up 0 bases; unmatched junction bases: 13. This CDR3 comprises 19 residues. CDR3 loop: CASSAPGLAGAARSYEQYF. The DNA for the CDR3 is TGTGCCAGCAGCGCCCCCGGACTAGCGGGAGCGGCGCGCTCCTACGAGCAGTACTTC.

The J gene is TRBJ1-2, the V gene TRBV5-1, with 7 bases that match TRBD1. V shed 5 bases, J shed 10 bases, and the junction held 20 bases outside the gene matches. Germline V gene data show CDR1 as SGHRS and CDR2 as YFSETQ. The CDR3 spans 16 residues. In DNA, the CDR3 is TGCGCCAGCAGTTTTCGGCAGGGGGTGTTGACGCATGACTACACCTTC. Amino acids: CASSFRQGVLTHDYTF.

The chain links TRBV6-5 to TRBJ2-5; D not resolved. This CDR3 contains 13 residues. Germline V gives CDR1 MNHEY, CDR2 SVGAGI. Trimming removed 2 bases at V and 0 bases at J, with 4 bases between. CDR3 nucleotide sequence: TGTGCCAGCAGTTACGACTACCAAGAGACCCAGTACTTC. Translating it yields CASSYDYQETQYF.

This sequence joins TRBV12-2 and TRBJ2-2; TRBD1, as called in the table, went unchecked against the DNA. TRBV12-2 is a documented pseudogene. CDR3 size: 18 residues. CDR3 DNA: TGTGCAAGTCGCTCTCCCTACCGGGACAGGGGGAACACCGGGGAGCTGTTTTTT. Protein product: CASRSPYRDRGNTGELFF.

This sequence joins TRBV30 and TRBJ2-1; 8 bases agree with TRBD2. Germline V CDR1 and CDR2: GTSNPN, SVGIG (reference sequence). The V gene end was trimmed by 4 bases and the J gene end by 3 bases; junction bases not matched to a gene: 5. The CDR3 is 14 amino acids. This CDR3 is CAWTGGVNYNEQFF. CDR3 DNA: TGTGCCTGGACCGGGGGGGTCAACTACAATGAGCAGTTCTTC. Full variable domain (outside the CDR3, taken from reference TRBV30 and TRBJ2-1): SQTIHQWPATLVQPVGSPLSLECTVEGTSNPNLYWYRQAAGRGLQLLFYSVGIGQISSEVPQNLSASRPQDRQFILSSKKLLLSDSGFYLCAWTGGVNYNEQFFGPGTRLTVL.

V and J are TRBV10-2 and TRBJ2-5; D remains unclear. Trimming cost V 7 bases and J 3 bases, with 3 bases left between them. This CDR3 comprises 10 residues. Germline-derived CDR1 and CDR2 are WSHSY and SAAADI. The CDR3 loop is CASNKETQYF. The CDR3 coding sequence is TGCGCCAGCAATAAAGAGACCCAGTACTTC.

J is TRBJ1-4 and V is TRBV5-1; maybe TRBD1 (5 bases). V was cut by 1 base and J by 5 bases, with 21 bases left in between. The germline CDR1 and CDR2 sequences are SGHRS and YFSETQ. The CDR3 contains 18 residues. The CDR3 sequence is CASSLPSSPGVVNEKLFF. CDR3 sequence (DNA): TGCGCCAGCAGCTTGCCATCCTCCCCGGGGGTGGTGAATGAAAAACTGTTTTTT.

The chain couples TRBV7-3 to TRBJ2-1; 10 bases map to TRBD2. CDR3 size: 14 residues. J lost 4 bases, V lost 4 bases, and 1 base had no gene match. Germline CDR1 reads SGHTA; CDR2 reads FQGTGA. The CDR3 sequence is CASSWGLAYNEQFF. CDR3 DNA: TGTGCCAGCAGCTGGGGACTAGCGTACAATGAGCAGTTCTTC.

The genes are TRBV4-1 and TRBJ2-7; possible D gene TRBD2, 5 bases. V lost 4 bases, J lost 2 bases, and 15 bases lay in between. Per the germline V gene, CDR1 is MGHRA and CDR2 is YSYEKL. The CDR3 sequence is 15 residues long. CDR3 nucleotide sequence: TGCGCCAGCAGCCCGACCCCTAGCCCCCCCTACGAGCAGTACTTC. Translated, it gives CASSPTPSPPYEQYF.

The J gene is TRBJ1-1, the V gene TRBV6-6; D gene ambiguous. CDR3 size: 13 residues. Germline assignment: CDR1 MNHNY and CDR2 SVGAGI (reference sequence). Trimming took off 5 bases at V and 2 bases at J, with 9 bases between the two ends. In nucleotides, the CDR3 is TGTGCCAGCAGTGCCGGGAGCAACACTGAAGCTTTCTTT. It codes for CASSAGSNTEAFF.

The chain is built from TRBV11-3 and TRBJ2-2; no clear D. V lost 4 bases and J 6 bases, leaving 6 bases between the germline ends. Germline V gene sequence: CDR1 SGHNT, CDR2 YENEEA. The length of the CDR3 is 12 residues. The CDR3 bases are TGTGCCAGCAGCTATAACTCCGGGGAGCTGTTTTTT. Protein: CASSYNSGELFF.

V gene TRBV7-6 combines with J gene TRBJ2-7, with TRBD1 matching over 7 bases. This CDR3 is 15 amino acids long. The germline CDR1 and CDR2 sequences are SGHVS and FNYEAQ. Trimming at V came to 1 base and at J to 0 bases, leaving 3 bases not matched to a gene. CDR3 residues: CASSLGTGDSYEQYF. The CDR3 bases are TGTGCCAGCAGCTTAGGAACAGGGGACTCCTACGAGCAGTACTTC.

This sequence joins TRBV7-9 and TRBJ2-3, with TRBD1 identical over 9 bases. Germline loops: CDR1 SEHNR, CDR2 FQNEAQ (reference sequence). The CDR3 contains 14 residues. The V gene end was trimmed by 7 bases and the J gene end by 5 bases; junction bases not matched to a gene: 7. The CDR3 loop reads CASTGRTGEDTQYF. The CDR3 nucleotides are TGTGCCAGCACCGGGCGGACAGGGGAAGATACGCAGTATTTT.

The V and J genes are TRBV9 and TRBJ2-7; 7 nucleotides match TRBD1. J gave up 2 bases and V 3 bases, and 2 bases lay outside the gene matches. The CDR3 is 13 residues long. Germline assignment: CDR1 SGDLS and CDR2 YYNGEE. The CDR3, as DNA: TGTGCCAGCAGCGCCGGGACAGCCTACGAGCAGTACTTC. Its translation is CASSAGTAYEQYF.

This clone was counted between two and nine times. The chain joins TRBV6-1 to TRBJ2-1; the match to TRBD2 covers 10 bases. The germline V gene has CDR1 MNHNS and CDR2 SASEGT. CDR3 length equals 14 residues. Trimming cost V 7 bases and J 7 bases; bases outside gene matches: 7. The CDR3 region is CASMASGRLNEQFF. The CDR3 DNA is TGTGCCAGCATGGCTAGCGGGAGATTGAATGAGCAGTTCTTC.

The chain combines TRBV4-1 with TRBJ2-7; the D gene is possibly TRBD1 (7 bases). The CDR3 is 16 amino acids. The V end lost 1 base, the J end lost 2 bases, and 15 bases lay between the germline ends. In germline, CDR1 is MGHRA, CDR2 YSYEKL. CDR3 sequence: CASSQGEGGGPYEQYF. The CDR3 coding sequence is TGCGCCAGCAGCCAAGGGGAAGGAGGGGGCCCCTACGAGCAGTACTTC.

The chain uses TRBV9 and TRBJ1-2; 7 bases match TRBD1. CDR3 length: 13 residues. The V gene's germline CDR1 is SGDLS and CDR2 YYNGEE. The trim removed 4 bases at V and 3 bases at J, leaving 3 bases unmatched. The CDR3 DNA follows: TGTGCCAGCAGCAACAGGGGCGACTATGGCTACACCTTC. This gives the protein CASSNRGDYGYTF.

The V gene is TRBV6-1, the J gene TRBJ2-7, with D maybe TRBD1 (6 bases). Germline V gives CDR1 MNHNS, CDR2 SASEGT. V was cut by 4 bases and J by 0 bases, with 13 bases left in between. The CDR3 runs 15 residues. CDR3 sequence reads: CASSARQESSYEQYF. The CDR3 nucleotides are TGTGCCAGCAGTGCTCGACAGGAAAGCTCCTACGAGCAGTACTTC.

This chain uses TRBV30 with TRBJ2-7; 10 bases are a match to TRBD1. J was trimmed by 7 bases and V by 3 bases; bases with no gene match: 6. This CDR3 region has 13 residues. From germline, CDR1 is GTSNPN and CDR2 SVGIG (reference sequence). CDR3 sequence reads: CAWSEGQGGEQYF. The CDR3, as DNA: TGTGCCTGGAGCGAAGGACAGGGGGGTGAGCAGTACTTC.

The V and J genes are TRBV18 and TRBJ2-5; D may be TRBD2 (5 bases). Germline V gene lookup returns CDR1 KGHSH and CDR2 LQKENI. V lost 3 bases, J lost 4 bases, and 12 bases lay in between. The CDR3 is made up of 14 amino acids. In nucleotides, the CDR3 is TGTGCCAGCTCACCGAATAGGGAGCCAGAGACCCAGTACTTC. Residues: CASSPNREPETQYF.

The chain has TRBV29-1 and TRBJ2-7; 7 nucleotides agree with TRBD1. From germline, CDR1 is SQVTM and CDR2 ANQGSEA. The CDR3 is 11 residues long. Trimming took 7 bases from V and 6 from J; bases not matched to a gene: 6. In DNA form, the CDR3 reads TGCAGCGCCAAGACAGGGCCCGAGCAGTACTTC. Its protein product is CSAKTGPEQYF.

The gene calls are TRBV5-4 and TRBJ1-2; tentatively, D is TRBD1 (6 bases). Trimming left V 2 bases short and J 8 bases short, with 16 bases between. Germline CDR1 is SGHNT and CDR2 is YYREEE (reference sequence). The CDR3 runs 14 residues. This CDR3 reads CASSFIGGLRGYTF. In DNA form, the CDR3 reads TGTGCCAGCAGCTTCATCGGGGGGCTGCGGGGCTACACCTTC. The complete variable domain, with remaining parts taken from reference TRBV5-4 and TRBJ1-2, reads ETGVTQSPTHLIKTRGQQVTLRCSSQSGHNTVSWYQQALGQGPQFIFQYYREEENGRGNFPPRFSGLQFPNYSSELNVNALELDDSALYLCASSFIGGLRGYTFGSGTRLTVV.

This CDR3 is CASRTTGRTDTQYF. CDR3 DNA: TGTGCCAGCAGGACGACAGGGCGAACAGATACGCAGTATTTT. V usage is TRBV28 and J usage is TRBJ2-3, with TRBD1 matching over 7 bases. This CDR3 comprises 14 residues. Trimming at V came to 6 bases and at J to 3 bases, leaving 6 bases not matched to a gene. Germline V gene sequence: CDR1 MDHEN, CDR2 SYDVKM.

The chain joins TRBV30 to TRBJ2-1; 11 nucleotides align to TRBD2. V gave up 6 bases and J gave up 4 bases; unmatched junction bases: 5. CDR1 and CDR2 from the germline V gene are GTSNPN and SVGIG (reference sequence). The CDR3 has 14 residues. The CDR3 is CACTSGGGYNEQFF. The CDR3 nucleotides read TGTGCCTGCACTAGCGGGGGAGGTTACAATGAGCAGTTCTTC.

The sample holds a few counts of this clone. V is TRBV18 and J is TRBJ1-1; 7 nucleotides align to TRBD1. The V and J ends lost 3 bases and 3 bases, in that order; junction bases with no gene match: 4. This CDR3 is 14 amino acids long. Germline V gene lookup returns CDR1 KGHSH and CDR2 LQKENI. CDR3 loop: CASSPQGQHTEAFF. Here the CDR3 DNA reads TGTGCCAGCTCACCCCAGGGACAGCACACTGAAGCTTTCTTT.

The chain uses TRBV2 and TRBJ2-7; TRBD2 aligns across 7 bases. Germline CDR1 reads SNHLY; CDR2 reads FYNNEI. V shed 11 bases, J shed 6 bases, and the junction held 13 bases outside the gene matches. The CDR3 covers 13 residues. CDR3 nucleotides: TGTGCCGGGGGAGGGCGGGATTACCCCGAGCAGTACTTC. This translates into CAGGGRDYPEQYF.

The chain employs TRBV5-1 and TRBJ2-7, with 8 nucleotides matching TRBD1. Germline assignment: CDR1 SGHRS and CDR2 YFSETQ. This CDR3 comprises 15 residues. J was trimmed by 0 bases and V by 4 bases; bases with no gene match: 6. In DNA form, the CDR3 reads TGCGCCAGCAGCGACCAGGGGGCTCTCTCCTACGAGCAGTACTTC. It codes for CASSDQGALSYEQYF.

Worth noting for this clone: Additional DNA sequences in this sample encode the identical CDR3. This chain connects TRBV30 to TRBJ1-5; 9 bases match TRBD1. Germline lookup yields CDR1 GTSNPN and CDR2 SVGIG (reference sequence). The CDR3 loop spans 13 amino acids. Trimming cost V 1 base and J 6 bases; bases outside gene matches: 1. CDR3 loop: CAWSGQGGQPQHF. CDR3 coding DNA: TGTGCCTGGAGTGGACAGGGGGGTCAGCCCCAGCATTTT.

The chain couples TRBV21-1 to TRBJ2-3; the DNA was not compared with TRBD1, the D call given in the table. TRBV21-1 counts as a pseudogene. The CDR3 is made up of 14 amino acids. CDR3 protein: CASSFRVLTDTQYF. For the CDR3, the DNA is TGTGCCAGCAGCTTCAGGGTCCTCACAGATACGCAGTATTTT.

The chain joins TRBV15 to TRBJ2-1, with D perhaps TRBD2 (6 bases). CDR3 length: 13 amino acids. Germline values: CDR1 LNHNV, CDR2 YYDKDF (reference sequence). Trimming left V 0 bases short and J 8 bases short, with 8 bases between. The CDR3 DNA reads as TGTGCCACCAGCAGAGATTGGGGGGATGAGCAGTTCTTC. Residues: CATSRDWGDEQFF.

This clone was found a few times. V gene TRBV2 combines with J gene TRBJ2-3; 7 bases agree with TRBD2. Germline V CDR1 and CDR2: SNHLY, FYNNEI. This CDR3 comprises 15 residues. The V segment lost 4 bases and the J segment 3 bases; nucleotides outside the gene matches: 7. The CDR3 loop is CASSGSGRITDTQYF. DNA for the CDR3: TGTGCCAGCAGTGGGTCCGGGAGGATTACAGATACGCAGTATTTT.